This TCR beta chain was found in a study of T cell responses to AZD1222 COVID-19 vaccine (dated by TCRdb to 2020 to 2023). For context, the study as a whole: TCR sequencing was performed for 230 to 250 trial participants, of whom some 200 were given two doses of AZD1222 and around 25 were given two doses of MenACWY control vaccine. Trial participants were enrolled by age into 18-55, 56-69 and 70-plus year subgroups, with around 150, 28 and 57 TCR-sequenced participants respectively.

The CDR3 regions of human TCRbeta chains were subjected to immunosequencing. In the paper's pipeline: Repertoire TCRs were checked for matches against a reference library of SARS-CoV-2-specific TCRs that had been generated using the MIRA antigen-specificity platform. Breadth was defined as the fraction of unique TCRs that were SARS-CoV-2-associated. Depth was defined as the fraction of total T cells that were SARS-CoV-2-associated. Using the MIRA data, each spike-specific TCR was mapped to the spike region that the TCR reacts to and placed in a CD4 or CD8 class. Log10-transformed breadth and depth values were compared by one-way ANOVA with Sidak's multiple comparisons tests. This immuneACCESS table, as held by TCRdb, lists in-frame sequences with V and J called but not all clones. Of the missing ones, under half trace to an unresolved V gene in checked studies; the others have no known cause. From that table come the V and J calls and clone size; the DNA was used to work out D and trimming. The sample includes some 150,000 clones, with 90% observed a single time. The ten biggest clones cover 3% to 3.5% of the sample.

This specimen's time point label, interpreted: about 28 days (+/-7) after the second vaccine dose. Because spike-specific TCR depth and breadth did not differ between the two schedules, AZD1222 recipients who got a second dose at roughly 4 weeks were pooled with those who got a second dose at roughly 12 weeks. Samples from vaccinated people were obtained from the UK trials COV001 and COV002, which included a single-blind randomized controlled phase 2/3 trial of AZD1222 (ChAdOx1 nCoV-19) in healthy adults. Trial participant PBMC samples were collected at day 0 and day 28 after the second dose for TCRbeta chain sequencing. This clone has only one observation. No antigen is known for it. Base quality data are lacking; no much larger clone is found one base away. On the study overall, not on this receptor specifically: After two AZD1222 doses, both the breadth and the depth of spike-specific TCRs were significantly higher than at day 0 and than in MenACWY recipients. The 56-69-year group was small, and its depth increase did not reach significance, likely because of low power. Epitopes outside the regions mutated in the B.1.351 and B.1.1.7 variants were reportedly recognized by nearly half of the unique spike-specific TCRs. Because no day 14 peak-response samples were available, the repertoires could be characterized only after the peak T cell response. Most participants were white British and females outnumbered males, and the authors suggested that clonal diversity may have been underestimated. Conclusions about previously exposed vaccinees are limited because only a handful of AZD1222 recipients were SARS-CoV-2 seropositive at baseline. The whole spike protein was spanned by vaccine-associated CD4 TCRs, and dominant responses were seen in regions 160-218 and 743-854.

Sequenced here: peripheral blood, sampled 28 days after the second AZD1222 dose. This clonotype was obtained from an adult who received the AZD1222 COVID-19 vaccine.

CDR3 loop: CSALKEGPVGGYTF. At the DNA level, the sequence is TGCAGCGCCCTTAAGGAGGGGCCGGTAGGGGGCTACACCTTC. Recombination joined TRBV29-1 with TRBJ1-2; TRBD1 is a weak D gene call, 5 bases matching. The CDR3 contains 14 residues, cysteine and phenylalanine counted. The entry retains the CDR3 DNA only, 42 bases that are in frame from base 1. V drops 7 bases and J drops 8 bases, leaving 23 bases in between. The germline V gene gives CDR1 as SQVTM and CDR2 as ANQGSEA.